The rows below give T cell receptor beta chains drawn from one sample of a study of cytomegalovirus exposure and HLA in healthy donors. Profiled with immunoSEQ multiplex PCR; TCRdb holds only in-frame clones, not every one. This repertoire shows about 140,000 clones, around 9.6% found once; its top ten account for around 1.9%. Source material: PBMCs. The receptors originated from a male donor in good health and CMV-seronegative. CDR3s include the opening cysteine and the closing phenylalanine or tryptophan. The D gene is left open where the match is weak. Expanded clones are given a class, and other clones once, few, many or no size at all.

>TRBV7-8|NA|TRBJ2-1|TRBD1
TGTGCCAGCAGCTTCCGGGACAGGGCTTACAATGAGCAGTTCTTC
CASSFRDRAYNEQFF
>TRBV6-1|NA|TRBJ1-1|NA
TGTGCCAGCAGTGAAGGGCGACAGACTAACACTGAAGCTTTCTTT
CASSEGRQTNTEAFF
>TRBV5-1|NA|TRBJ1-1|TRBD1
TGCGCCAGCAGCCCCCGGACAGGTTCGAACACTGAAGCTTTCTTT
CASSPRTGSNTEAFF
>TRBV29-1|NA|TRBJ1-4|TRBD1
TGCAGCGTTGAACTACCCGGGACAGATGAAAAACTGTTTTTT
CSVELPGTDEKLFF
>TRBV10-3|NA|TRBJ2-3|TRBD2
TGTGCCATCAGTGAGTTGCGGGGGGCCGTCACAGATACGCAGTATTTT
CAISELRGAVTDTQYF
>TRBV4-1|NA|TRBJ1-3|TRBD1
TGCGCCAGCAGCCACGGGACAGGGGGACGAAACACCATATATTTT
CASSHGTGGRNTIYF
>TRBV28|NA|TRBJ1-2|NA
TGTGCCAGCACCAGAGGGGGGGGCTATGGCTACACCTTC
CASTRGGGYGYTF
>TRBV7-8|few|TRBJ2-5|TRBD2
TGTGCCAGCAGCCCTGGGGGGGAGCCTTTGTTCGTGACCCAGTACTTC
CASSPGGEPLFVTQYF
>TRBV5-6|few|TRBJ1-3|TRBD1
TGTGCCAGCAGCCTCCGACCAGGGGGCTTTGGAAACACCATATATTTT
CASSLRPGGFGNTIYF
>TRBV5-5|few|TRBJ1-1|NA
TGTGCCAGCAGCTGGTCGCAGCGGAACACTGAAGCTTTCTTT
CASSWSQRNTEAFF
>TRBV5-1|few|TRBJ1-1|TRBD1
TGCGCCAGCAGCTACCGAATTTATGCAGGGGGCCAGAACACTGAAGCTTTCTTT
CASSYRIYAGGQNTEAFF
>TRBV15|NA|TRBJ1-1|NA
TGTGCCACCAGCAGAGAGGGACAGAACACTGAAGCTTTCTTT
CATSREGQNTEAFF
>TRBV6-6|NA|TRBJ1-5|NA
TGTGCCAGCAGTCATACTGAGCGGAATCAGCCCCAGCATTTT
CASSHTERNQPQHF
>TRBV7-9|few|TRBJ1-2|TRBD1
TGTGCCAGCAGCTCCCAGGACAGGGGGTCCTATGGCTACACCTTC
CASSSQDRGSYGYTF